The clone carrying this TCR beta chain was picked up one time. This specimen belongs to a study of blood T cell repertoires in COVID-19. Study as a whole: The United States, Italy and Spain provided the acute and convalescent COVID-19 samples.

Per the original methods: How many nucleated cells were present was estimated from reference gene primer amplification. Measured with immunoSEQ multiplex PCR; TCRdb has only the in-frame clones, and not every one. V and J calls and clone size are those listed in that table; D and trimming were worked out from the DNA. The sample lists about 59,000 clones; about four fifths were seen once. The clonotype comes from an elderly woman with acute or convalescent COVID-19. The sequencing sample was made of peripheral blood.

The CDR3 DNA sequence: TGTGCCAGCAGCCAACCCGGGACAGTCGGAAACACCATATATTTT. This sequence encodes CASSQPGTVGNTIYF. The chain recombines TRBV3-1 (or the pseudogene TRBV3-2) with TRBJ1-3, with 7 bases matching TRBD1. The length of the CDR3 is 15 residues. The germline gives CDR1 LGHDT, CDR2 YNNKEL (reference sequence). Trimming cost V 2 bases and J 4 bases; bases outside gene matches: 5.